The 15 T cell receptor beta chains below come from one sample, sequenced in a study of CD8 T cells in Susac syndrome. After extraction with the RNeasy kit, roughly 0.5 to 1 ug of the RNA was reverse transcribed using random hexamers. Using its own MiXCR run on the immunoSEQ multiplex PCR reads, TCRdb lists one record per CDR3 protein. The data show some 180,000 distinct CDR3 sequences, with about 94% seen just once and 0.08% to 0.11% held by the top ten. Input material: CD4+ T cells from PBMCs. Source of these receptors: a human donor in good health.

The chain uses TRBV28 and TRBJ2-5; 8 nucleotides agree with TRBD1. This CDR3 contains 14 residues. V dropped 5 bases and J dropped 3; count of bases not matched to a gene: 5. Germline loops: CDR1 MDHEN, CDR2 SYDVKM. The CDR3 spells CASSPGGEEETQYF. The CDR3 nucleotides read TGTGCCAGCAGTCCAGGGGGCGAAGAAGAGACCCAGTACTTC.

The chain recombines TRBV28 with TRBJ1-2; TRBD1 aligns across 8 bases. V gave up 3 bases and J gave up 6 bases; unmatched junction bases: 3. The CDR3 is 13 residues long. CDR1 and CDR2 (germline): MDHEN, SYDVKM. CDR3 amino acids: CASSFRGRHGYTF. The CDR3 DNA is TGTGCCAGCAGTTTCAGGGGGCGCCATGGCTACACCTTC.

The DNA for the CDR3 is TGTGCCAGCAGCCGATCCGGGACTAGCGGCTACAATGAGCAGTTCTTC. Translated, it gives CASSRSGTSGYNEQFF. The gene calls are TRBV11-1 and TRBJ2-1; 11 bases map to TRBD2. Germline V CDR1 and CDR2: SGHAT, FQDESV (reference sequence). The CDR3 extends over 16 amino acids. Trimming removed 5 bases from V and 3 bases from J; junction bases left unmatched: 6.

The chain employs TRBV29-1 and TRBJ1-5; 8 nucleotides align to TRBD1. The CDR3 is 13 amino acids. The V gene end was trimmed by 4 bases and the J gene end by 7 bases; junction bases not matched to a gene: 6. Germline V CDR1 and CDR2: SQVTM, ANQGSEA. The CDR3 DNA reads as TGCAGCGTTGCAGGGGGCGCGTTGCAGCCCCAGCATTTT. This encodes CSVAGGALQPQHF.

V usage is TRBV11-2 and J usage is TRBJ2-1; D is possibly TRBD1 (6 bases). V lost 6 bases, J lost 0 bases, and 15 bases lay in between. The CDR3 length is 16 residues. Germline CDR1 and CDR2: SGHAT and FQNNGV. CDR3 DNA: TGTGCCAGCAGGAGCCTCGGGACACTCTCCTACAATGAGCAGTTCTTC. Encoded protein: CASRSLGTLSYNEQFF.

The rearrangement joins TRBV18 to TRBJ2-1; 7 bases align to TRBD2. The CDR3 length is 16 residues. Germline V CDR1 and CDR2: KGHSH, LQKENI. V trimming: 3 bases; J trimming: 3 bases; junction bases outside the gene matches: 8. The CDR3 DNA reads as TGTGCCAGCTCACCTCTCGGGACTACCGGCTACAATGAGCAGTTCTTC. Translated: CASSPLGTTGYNEQFF.

V is TRBV9 and J is TRBJ1-2; D remains ambiguous. The germline gives CDR1 SGDLS, CDR2 YYNGEE. The CDR3 is made up of 15 amino acids. Trimming pared 4 bases from V and 6 bases from J, leaving 19 bases between. This chain's CDR3 is CASSLGLGPGHGYTF. In DNA form, the CDR3 reads TGTGCCAGCAGCTTAGGCTTGGGTCCTGGGCATGGCTACACCTTC.

This clonotype was seen only once. The V and J genes are TRBV30 and TRBJ1-1, with a weak D call TRBD1 (5 bases). Germline V lookup: CDR1 GTSNPN, CDR2 SVGIG (reference sequence). Between the trimmed V and J ends, which lost 5 bases and 3 bases, there was a span of 10 bases. The CDR3 is 12 residues long. The CDR3 DNA reads as TGTGCCTGGGCGCGGGGGGACACTGAAGCTTTCTTT. Amino acid sequence: CAWARGDTEAFF.

This sequence joins TRBV28 and TRBJ2-7; possible D gene TRBD2, 6 bases. This CDR3 is 15 amino acids long. The germline V gene has CDR1 MDHEN and CDR2 SYDVKM. Trimming stripped 5 bases from V and 3 bases from J, with 17 bases between. The CDR3 region is CASSPGSPGDYEQYF. In DNA form, the CDR3 reads TGTGCCAGCAGTCCTGGGAGCCCGGGGGACTACGAGCAGTACTTC.

This chain joins TRBV12-3 or TRBV12-4 and TRBJ2-3; no reliable D call. Trimming cost V 5 bases and J 1 base, with 10 bases left between them. CDR3 size: 14 residues. This chain's CDR3 is CASSLGPRTDTQYF. For the CDR3, the DNA is TGTGCCAGCAGTCTCGGACCTCGCACAGATACGCAGTATTTT.

This clonotype was counted a single time. This sequence joins TRBV30 and TRBJ2-7, with a weak D call TRBD2 (6 bases). This CDR3 has 15 amino acids. Germline V CDR1 and CDR2: GTSNPN, SVGIG (reference sequence). V was cut by 4 bases and J by 3 bases, with 19 bases left in between. CDR3 residues: CAWTSPSPGGYEQYF. The CDR3 nucleotides are TGTGCCTGGACCTCCCCCAGCCCCGGGGGCTACGAGCAGTACTTC.

The chain combines TRBV24-1 with TRBJ2-5, with no clear D. V shed 0 bases and J shed 4 bases, with 11 bases lying between them. In germline, CDR1 is KGHDR, CDR2 SFDVKD. CDR3 length equals 15 residues. The CDR3 DNA reads TGTGCCACCAGTGATTTGCTGGGCGGAAGAGAGACCCAGTACTTC. Its protein is CATSDLLGGRETQYF.

V is TRBV27 and J is TRBJ1-2; 10 nucleotides match TRBD1. The J segment lost 8 bases and the V segment lost 6 bases, leaving 6 bases of the junction unmatched. This CDR3 has 13 residues. The V gene's germline CDR1 is MNHEY and CDR2 SMNVEV (reference sequence). The CDR3 nucleotides read TGTGCCAGCAGACCCGGGGACAGGGGAGGCTACACCTTC. Amino acids: CASRPGDRGGYTF.

The V call is TRBV29-1, the J call TRBJ1-1, with unresolved D. Germline V gives CDR1 SQVTM, CDR2 ANQGSEA. V dropped 5 bases and J dropped 4 bases, with 17 bases sitting between them. The CDR3 runs 14 residues. The CDR3, as DNA: TGCAGCGTTCAAGGCAGCCAGAGGAGCACTGAAGCTTTCTTT. Amino acids: CSVQGSQRSTEAFF.

The chain combines TRBV4-2 with TRBJ2-1; TRBD2 matches at 11 bases. Trimming at V came to 2 bases and at J to 9 bases, leaving 9 bases not matched to a gene. The CDR3 runs 16 residues. Germline values: CDR1 LGHNA, CDR2 YNFKEQ. The CDR3 is CASSQQLAGGPGEQFF. The CDR3 DNA reads as TGTGCCAGCAGCCAACAATTAGCGGGAGGGCCGGGTGAGCAGTTCTTC.